Each of the 20 T cell receptor beta chains below was sequenced from the same sample in a study of cytomegalovirus exposure and HLA in healthy donors. PCR employed 60 Vbeta and 13 Jbeta primers. Assay: immunoSEQ multiplex PCR; the TCRdb copy retains only in-frame clones and omits some. This sample contains tens of thousands of clones. Source material: PBMCs. The receptors here all came from a woman in her twenties or thirties in good health and CMV-seropositive.

The rearrangement uses TRBV6-1 and TRBJ1-4; possible D gene TRBD1, 5 bases. CDR3 length equals 14 residues. Trimming removed 7 bases from V and 10 bases from J, with 19 bases in between. Germline CDR1 MNHNS, CDR2 SASEGT. The CDR3 spells CASNLDKDTRKLFF. The CDR3 DNA is TGTGCCAGCAACCTGGACAAGGACACCCGAAAACTGTTTTTT.

The rearrangement links TRBV4-1 to TRBJ1-2; 12 nucleotides match TRBD1. J was trimmed by 5 bases and V by 4 bases; bases with no gene match: 2. Germline values: CDR1 MGHRA, CDR2 YSYEKL. The CDR3 spans 14 residues. The CDR3 spells CASSRDRGPYGYTF. CDR3 coding DNA: TGCGCCAGCAGCCGGGACAGGGGGCCATATGGCTACACCTTC.

V usage is TRBV9 and J usage is TRBJ2-7, with 10 bases identical to TRBD2. Trimming took 3 bases from V and 7 from J; bases not matched to a gene: 10. The CDR3 totals 15 residues. CDR1 and CDR2 (germline): SGDLS, YYNGEE. CDR3 nucleotides: TGTGCCAGCAGCGCGAGCGGGAGGGCCTTTGAGGAGCAGTACTTC. Translated, it gives CASSASGRAFEEQYF. The whole variable domain, remainder taken from reference TRBV9 and TRBJ2-7, is DSGVTQTPKHLITATGQRVTLRCSPRSGDLSVYWYQQSLDQGLQFLIQYYNGEERAKGNILERFSAQQFPDLHSELNLSSLELGDSALYFCASSASGRAFEEQYFGPGTRLTVT.

The chain is built from TRBV7-9 and TRBJ2-5; TRBD1 agrees at 9 bases. With V trimmed by 6 bases and J by 5 bases, 10 bases remained unmatched. This CDR3 is built from 15 residues. Germline CDR1 and CDR2: SEHNR and FQNEAQ (reference sequence). The CDR3 DNA follows: TGTGCCAGCAGTTTGGGGGACAGGGAAAGCGAGACCCAGTACTTC. Residues: CASSLGDRESETQYF. Supplemented by reference TRBV7-9 and TRBJ2-5, the full variable domain reads DTGVSQNPRHKITKRGQNVTFRCDPISEHNRLYWYRQTLGQGPEFLTYFQNEAQLEKSRLLSDRFSAERPKGSFSTLEIQRTEQGDSAMYLCASSLGDRESETQYFGPGTRLLVL.

This chain connects TRBV7-9 to TRBJ1-4; D might be TRBD1 (5 bases). Germline V lookup: CDR1 SEHNR, CDR2 FQNEAQ (reference sequence). V was trimmed by 10 bases and J by 12 bases, leaving 12 bases between them. The CDR3 runs 10 residues. The chain's CDR3 is CATEAGQLFF. CDR3 coding DNA: TGTGCCACCGAGGCGGGGCAACTGTTTTTT.

The J gene is TRBJ2-2, the V gene TRBV28, with 12 bases that match TRBD2. V lost 3 bases and J lost 3; bases outside the gene matches: 5. This CDR3 comprises 17 residues. Germline-derived CDR1 and CDR2 are MDHEN and SYDVKM. CDR3 nucleotide sequence: TGTGCCAGCAGTTTGCTAGCGGGGGGGTCCTACACCGGGGAGCTGTTTTTT. It codes for CASSLLAGGSYTGELFF.

This chain uses TRBV7-6 with TRBJ2-4, with D possibly being TRBD1 (6 bases). The V gene's germline CDR1 is SGHVS and CDR2 FNYEAQ. V was pared by 5 bases and J by 7 bases, with 15 bases between. CDR3 length: 14 residues. Here the CDR3 reads CASSPLTGPNIQYF. Here the CDR3 DNA reads TGTGCCAGCAGCCCCCTGACAGGACCCAACATTCAGTACTTC.

The rearrangement uses TRBV6-5 and TRBJ2-7; D remains ambiguous. The V gene lost 7 bases and the J gene lost 7 bases, with 14 bases spanning the gap. This CDR3 contains 12 residues. The germline V gene encodes CDR1 MNHEY and CDR2 SVGAGI. The CDR3 DNA reads as TGTGCCAGCACCGCGCTGGCCGGGGAGCAGTACTTC. Translating gives CASTALAGEQYF.

The chain couples TRBV29-1 to TRBJ2-2, with D perhaps matching TRBD1 (5 bases). This CDR3 contains 15 residues. Germline V gives CDR1 SQVTM, CDR2 ANQGSEA. Trimming stripped 7 bases from V and 2 bases from J, with 17 bases between. CDR3 region: CSGMLGAFNTGELFF. Written as DNA, the CDR3 is TGCAGCGGAATGTTAGGGGCCTTCAACACCGGGGAGCTGTTTTTT.

The chain joins TRBV19 to TRBJ1-1; D unclear. V lost 5 bases to trimming and J lost 0 bases, with 13 bases between them. Germline V gene sequence: CDR1 LNHDA, CDR2 SQIVND (reference sequence). This CDR3 has 15 amino acids. The CDR3 DNA reads TGTGCCAGTAGTCCCGCTGCGCTTATGAACACTGAAGCTTTCTTT. This gives the protein CASSPAALMNTEAFF.

CDR3 in DNA: TGTGCCAGCAGCCCACCAGCGAACACCGGGGAGCTGTTTTTT. It is translated as CASSPPANTGELFF. V gene TRBV7-9 combines with J gene TRBJ2-2; D remains unclear. The germline V and J ends were trimmed by 5 bases and 0 bases, with 7 bases remaining between them. Germline V gene lookup returns CDR1 SEHNR and CDR2 FQNEAQ (reference sequence). This CDR3 contains 14 residues.

The chain combines TRBV15 with TRBJ1-1; weak D call: TRBD1 (5 bases). The CDR3 sequence is 14 residues long. Trimming removed 3 bases at V and 3 bases at J, with 11 bases between. The germline CDR1 and CDR2 sequences are LNHNV and YYDKDF (reference sequence). The CDR3 protein is CATSRGRVDTEAFF. As DNA, the CDR3 is TGTGCCACCAGCAGGGGCAGGGTGGACACTGAAGCTTTCTTT. Drawing the rest from reference TRBV15 and TRBJ1-1, the complete variable domain is DAMVIQNPRYQVTQFGKPVTLSCSQTLNHNVMYWYQQKSSQAPKLLFHYYDKDFNNEADTPDNFQSRRPNTSFCFLDIRSPGLGDTAMYLCATSRGRVDTEAFFGQGTRLTVV.

This chain links TRBV30 with TRBJ2-7; TRBD2 agrees at 8 bases. The CDR3 is 17 residues long. The V and J ends lost 3 bases and 5 bases, in that order; junction bases with no gene match: 18. Looked up from germline, CDR1 is GTSNPN and CDR2 is SVGIG (reference sequence). The CDR3 region has the DNA TGTGCCTGGAGCCGAGGGAGCGGGAGCTCCCAGCCGAACGAGCAGTACTTC. Its translation is CAWSRGSGSSQPNEQYF.

V usage is TRBV11-1 and J usage is TRBJ2-1; 7 nucleotides agree with TRBD2. Trimming took 1 base from V and 9 from J; bases not matched to a gene: 15. This CDR3 comprises 17 residues. The germline V gene has CDR1 SGHAT and CDR2 FQDESV (reference sequence). The CDR3 DNA is TGTGCCAGCAGCTTAGGGGGCAGGGAGGGCACAACAGGTGAGCAGTTCTTC. Encoded protein: CASSLGGREGTTGEQFF.

The chain links TRBV29-1 to TRBJ2-2; TRBD1 matches at 11 bases. Germline V gene data show CDR1 as SQVTM and CDR2 as ANQGSEA. There are 14 residues in the CDR3. V was pared by 7 bases and J by 4 bases, with 5 bases of the junction left unmatched. CDR3 amino acids: CSGRTGGSTGELFF. The CDR3 nucleotides read TGCAGCGGACGGACAGGGGGCTCCACCGGGGAGCTGTTTTTT.

Here the CDR3 DNA reads TGCGCCAGCAGCCAACTAACAGGCCCCCGGACAGCCACCCTGTCCGAGCAGTACTTC. It specifies CASSQLTGPRTATLSEQYF. The chain has TRBV4-1 and TRBJ2-7; tentatively, D is TRBD1 (6 bases). The CDR3 contains 19 residues. V lost 2 bases to trimming and J lost 6 bases, with 29 bases between them. Germline V gene sequence: CDR1 MGHRA, CDR2 YSYEKL.

The V and J genes are TRBV4-1 and TRBJ2-7; TRBD2 matches at 7 bases. With V trimmed by 0 bases and J by 3 bases, 2 bases remained unmatched. The CDR3 consists of 14 residues. Germline loops: CDR1 MGHRA, CDR2 YSYEKL. CDR3 DNA sequence: TGCGCCAGCAGCCAAGATTGGGGGGGCTACGAGCAGTACTTC. Amino acids: CASSQDWGGYEQYF.

The rearrangement uses TRBV5-4 and TRBJ2-1, with 9 bases identical to TRBD1. CDR3 length equals 15 residues. Germline V gene sequence: CDR1 SGHNT, CDR2 YYREEE (reference sequence). V was pared by 3 bases and J by 6 bases, with 7 bases of the junction left unmatched. CDR3: CASSSGTGLSNEQFF. The CDR3 nucleotides read TGTGCCAGCAGCTCCGGGACAGGGTTGAGCAATGAGCAGTTCTTC.

The J gene is TRBJ2-3, the V gene TRBV2; tentative D call: TRBD2 (5 bases). V lost 8 bases and J 0 bases, leaving 15 bases between the germline ends. The CDR3 has 15 amino acids. Germline V lookup: CDR1 SNHLY, CDR2 FYNNEI. CDR3 amino acids: CASGRLASSTDTQYF. The CDR3 DNA reads TGTGCCAGCGGACGACTTGCTAGCAGCACAGATACGCAGTATTTT.

V usage is TRBV30 and J usage is TRBJ1-1, with a possible D match to TRBD1 (5 bases). V dropped 0 bases and J dropped 8 bases, with 13 bases sitting between them. This CDR3 comprises 13 residues. From germline, CDR1 is GTSNPN and CDR2 SVGIG (reference sequence). CDR3 region: CAWSVITGAEAFF. The DNA of the CDR3 is TGTGCCTGGAGTGTAATTACAGGAGCAGAAGCTTTCTTT.